These 24 T cell receptor beta chains were sequenced from one sample in a study of blood T cell repertoires in COVID-19. TCRdb's copy holds only in-frame clones and misses some; the assay was immunoSEQ multiplex PCR. The sample lists 300,000 to 350,000 clones, around 90% occurring once. Specimen: peripheral blood. The receptors originated from a young woman with COVID-19, enrolled during active disease.

The V and J genes are TRBV6-4 and TRBJ2-1; 12 nucleotides agree with TRBD2. Germline V gene lookup returns CDR1 MRHNA and CDR2 SNTAGT. The CDR3 is 17 amino acids. V trimming: 6 bases; J trimming: 4 bases; junction bases outside the gene matches: 10. The CDR3 is CASSSLAGGAGYNEQFF. In DNA, the CDR3 is TGTGCCAGCAGCTCTCTAGCGGGAGGGGCGGGTTACAATGAGCAGTTCTTC.

V gene TRBV7-2 combines with J gene TRBJ1-5; 8 bases line up with TRBD1. Germline V gene sequence: CDR1 SGHTA, CDR2 FQGNSA. J gave up 5 bases and V 5 bases, and 5 bases lay outside the gene matches. This CDR3 comprises 14 residues. The CDR3 DNA reads TGTGCCAGCAGCCAGATGACAGGGGATCAGCCCCAGCATTTT. Protein: CASSQMTGDQPQHF.

In its sample, this clone was seen once. This chain joins TRBV5-1 and TRBJ2-7, with 8 bases lining up with TRBD1. The J segment lost 2 bases and the V segment lost 3 bases, leaving 7 bases of the junction unmatched. The CDR3 consists of 15 residues. Germline V gene lookup returns CDR1 SGHRS and CDR2 YFSETQ. For the CDR3, the DNA is TGCGCCAGCAGCTCATCCGGGACAGGACCCTACGAGCAGTACTTC. Protein sequence: CASSSSGTGPYEQYF. Drawing the rest from reference TRBV5-1 and TRBJ2-7, the complete variable domain is KAGVTQTPRYLIKTRGQQVTLSCSPISGHRSVSWYQQTPGQGLQFLFEYFSETQRNKGNFPGRFSGRQFSNSRSEMNVSTLELGDSALYLCASSSSGTGPYEQYFGPGTRLTVT.

This chain uses TRBV6-6 with TRBJ2-1, with 7 bases identical to TRBD2. Germline CDR1 MNHNY, CDR2 SVGAGI (reference sequence). CDR3 length: 16 residues. The V gene end was trimmed by 6 bases and the J gene end by 8 bases; junction bases not matched to a gene: 16. The CDR3 loop reads CASRGSGIYTVDEQFF. Here the CDR3 DNA reads TGTGCCAGCAGAGGAAGCGGGATTTATACCGTGGATGAGCAGTTCTTC.

This sequence joins TRBV2 and TRBJ2-7; TRBD2 matches at 8 bases. Germline CDR1 reads SNHLY; CDR2 reads FYNNEI. CDR3 length: 14 amino acids. V dropped 8 bases and J dropped 2; count of bases not matched to a gene: 8. The CDR3 DNA sequence: TGTGCCAGCCTGGGGGCGGGAGGACCCTACGAGCAGTACTTC. It specifies CASLGAGGPYEQYF.

This clone appeared a few times. V is TRBV5-1 and J is TRBJ1-6, with D hard to call. V lost 0 bases and J lost 7, with 8 bases in between. The V gene's germline CDR1 is SGHRS and CDR2 YFSETQ. The CDR3 length is 14 residues. In DNA form, the CDR3 reads TGCGCCAGCAGCTTGGGGACGGGGAATTCACCCCTCCACTTT. Its translation: CASSLGTGNSPLHF.

The chain combines TRBV24-1 with TRBJ1-5, with TRBD1 as a possible D gene (6 bases). The germline V gene has CDR1 KGHDR and CDR2 SFDVKD. This CDR3 contains 13 residues. V was clipped by 4 bases and J by 6 bases, with 9 bases between them. CDR3 DNA: TGTGCCACCAGTGAAGCCAGGGGTCAGCCCCAGCATTTT. Its protein product is CATSEARGQPQHF.

The CDR3 reads CASREQEGEKLFF. The CDR3 DNA reads as TGCGCCAGCAGAGAACAGGAGGGCGAAAAACTGTTTTTT. The J gene is TRBJ1-4, the V gene TRBV5-1, with a possible D match to TRBD1 (5 bases). The CDR3 is made up of 13 amino acids. The V and J ends lost 5 bases and 8 bases respectively, with 13 bases between them. Looked up from germline, CDR1 is SGHRS and CDR2 is YFSETQ.

J is TRBJ1-5 and V is TRBV27; D may be TRBD1 (5 bases). CDR3 size: 16 residues. Between the trimmed V and J ends, which lost 5 bases and 2 bases, there was a span of 16 bases. Looked up from germline, CDR1 is MNHEY and CDR2 is SMNVEV (reference sequence). CDR3 residues: CASSRTPLQGNQPQHF. CDR3 nucleotide sequence: TGTGCCAGCAGTCGAACCCCCCTACAGGGCAATCAGCCCCAGCATTTT.

This chain uses TRBV3-1 (or the pseudogene TRBV3-2) with TRBJ1-4, with D maybe TRBD1 (5 bases). CDR1 LGHDT and CDR2 YNNKEL come from the germline V gene (reference sequence). The V end lost 3 bases, the J end lost 3 bases, and 17 bases lay between the germline ends. The CDR3 is 17 amino acids. The CDR3 here is CASSQWGGALANEKLFF. CDR3 DNA sequence: TGTGCCAGCAGCCAGTGGGGGGGAGCCTTGGCTAATGAAAAACTGTTTTTT.

V usage is TRBV16 and J usage is TRBJ2-7; the D gene is possibly TRBD2 (6 bases). Trimming removed 3 bases from V and 5 bases from J, with 23 bases in between. CDR3 size: 17 residues. The germline CDR1 and CDR2 sequences are KGHSY and FQNENV. The CDR3 bases are TGTGCCAGCAGCCACCCCGGAGGGGCACAAGAACTGGACGAGCAGTACTTC. Translating it yields CASSHPGGAQELDEQYF.

The CDR3 loop is CATSDSQGMWETQYF. CDR3 bases: TGTGCCACCAGTGATTCGCAGGGGATGTGGGAGACCCAGTACTTC. The genes are TRBV24-1 and TRBJ2-5; D is possibly TRBD1 (6 bases). The CDR3 length is 15 residues. Germline CDR1 is KGHDR and CDR2 is SFDVKD. V lost 2 bases to trimming and J lost 5 bases, with 14 bases between them.

The J gene is TRBJ2-7, the V gene TRBV3-1 (or the pseudogene TRBV3-2); 10 bases align to TRBD2. The CDR3 covers 14 residues. Germline V lookup: CDR1 LGHDT, CDR2 YNNKEL (reference sequence). The ends lost 4 bases at V and 3 bases at J; junction bases unmatched: 3. CDR3 DNA: TGTGCCAGCAGCCCGGGACTAGCGATCTACGAGCAGTACTTC. Amino acids: CASSPGLAIYEQYF.

This clone was detected only once. The chain uses TRBV11-2 and TRBJ2-1; no clear D. The CDR3 length is 13 residues. Trimming removed 1 base from V and 5 bases from J, with 6 bases in between. Germline CDR1 reads SGHAT; CDR2 reads FQNNGV. The CDR3 sequence: CASSLARDNEQFF. CDR3 coding DNA: TGTGCCAGCAGCTTAGCACGGGACAATGAGCAGTTCTTC. Filled out from reference TRBV11-2 and TRBJ2-1, the complete variable domain reads EAGVAQSPRYKIIEKRQSVAFWCNPISGHATLYWYQQILGQGPKLLIQFQNNGVVDDSQLPKDRFSAERLKGVDSTLKIQPAKLEDSAVYLCASSLARDNEQFFGPGTRLTVL.

The chain has TRBV9 and TRBJ2-1, with D possibly matching TRBD2 (5 bases). The CDR3 length is 16 residues. Per the germline V gene, CDR1 is SGDLS and CDR2 is YYNGEE. Trimming removed 3 bases from V and 2 bases from J, with 15 bases in between. As DNA, the CDR3 is TGTGCCAGCAGCGAGCTCAGCGGTCAACCCTACAATGAGCAGTTCTTC. Its translation is CASSELSGQPYNEQFF.

The V and J genes are TRBV2 and TRBJ2-3; perhaps TRBD2 as D (5 bases). The CDR3 sequence is 14 residues long. The V gene lost 6 bases and the J gene lost 5 bases, with 15 bases spanning the gap. Germline loops: CDR1 SNHLY, CDR2 FYNNEI. CDR3 DNA sequence: TGTGCCAGCAGAAAGGGAAGGGAGCGAGATACGCAGTATTTT. Encoded protein: CASRKGRERDTQYF.

This clone has a handful of counts. The genes are TRBV28 and TRBJ2-3; 8 bases fit TRBD2. The CDR3 runs 16 residues. Germline V gives CDR1 MDHEN, CDR2 SYDVKM. V lost 6 bases to trimming and J lost 0 bases; unmatched junction nucleotides: 8. The CDR3: CASSPGRGRSTDTQYF. In nucleotides, the CDR3 is TGTGCCAGCAGCCCTGGGCGCGGGAGGAGCACAGATACGCAGTATTTT.

The CDR3 spells CASSVSGRADHEQYF. CDR3 DNA sequence: TGTGCCAGCAGCGTAAGCGGGAGGGCCGATCACGAGCAGTACTTC. The chain couples TRBV9 to TRBJ2-7; 10 bases map to TRBD2. Germline-derived CDR1 and CDR2 are SGDLS and YYNGEE. This CDR3 comprises 15 residues. The V gene end was trimmed by 1 base and the J gene end by 5 bases; junction bases not matched to a gene: 6.

The rearrangement joins TRBV10-3 to TRBJ1-2; the match to TRBD1 covers 8 bases. There are 14 residues in the CDR3. Per the germline V gene, CDR1 is ENHRY and CDR2 is SYGVKD. The V and J ends lost 6 bases and 1 base, in that order; junction bases with no gene match: 4. This CDR3 is CAIRTGVDNYGYTF. The DNA of the CDR3 is TGTGCCATCAGGACAGGGGTAGATAACTATGGCTACACCTTC.

The rearrangement joins TRBV3-1 (or the pseudogene TRBV3-2) to TRBJ1-6; no clear D. The CDR3 loop spans 15 amino acids. Trimming shortened V by 4 bases and J by 3 bases, and 10 bases separated the two germline ends. The germline V gene encodes CDR1 LGHDT and CDR2 YNNKEL (reference sequence). CDR3 region: CASSPHEVYNSPLHF. CDR3 bases: TGTGCCAGCAGCCCCCACGAGGTCTATAATTCACCCCTCCACTTT.

This sequence joins TRBV5-1 and TRBJ2-7, with 10 bases aligning to TRBD1. The CDR3 runs to 14 residues. Trimming removed 4 bases from V and 7 bases from J; junction bases left unmatched: 8. Germline values: CDR1 SGHRS, CDR2 YFSETQ. CDR3 in amino acids: CASSPTGGSLEQYF. DNA of the CDR3: TGCGCCAGCAGCCCGACAGGGGGCAGTCTTGAGCAGTACTTC.

The chain uses TRBV2 and TRBJ2-5; D unclear. This CDR3 has 13 amino acids. V was cut by 8 bases and J by 5 bases, with 15 bases left in between. Germline CDR1 and CDR2: SNHLY and FYNNEI. The CDR3: CASRVLAVETQYF. The DNA for the CDR3 is TGTGCCAGCCGGGTATTGGCGGTGGAGACCCAGTACTTC.

This clone turned up a few times. This chain joins TRBV12-3 or TRBV12-4 and TRBJ1-1, with 7 positions matching TRBD1. The trim removed 8 bases at V and 1 base at J, leaving 4 bases unmatched. The CDR3 contains 13 residues. The DNA for the CDR3 is TGTGCCAGCGATTCAGGGGGGAACACTGAAGCTTTCTTT. Its protein product is CASDSGGNTEAFF.

This chain joins TRBV19 and TRBJ1-1; D remains unclear. The V end was cut by 3 bases, the J end by 5 bases, with 7 bases between. The CDR3 totals 12 residues. CDR1 and CDR2 from the germline V gene are LNHDA and SQIVND (reference sequence). The CDR3 sequence is CASSISKTEAFF. The CDR3 coding sequence is TGTGCCAGTAGTATTTCTAAGACTGAAGCTTTCTTT.